This TCR beta chain was profiled in a study of blood T cell repertoires in COVID-19. In the study overall: Specimens from acute and convalescent COVID-19 originated in the United States, Italy and Spain. From T cells, B-cell-depleted T cells, or PBMCs came the material, which was cDNA or gDNA.

The V gene's germline CDR1 is SGHNT and CDR2 YYREEE (reference sequence). This CDR3 is built from 17 residues. The J segment lost 8 bases and the V segment lost 4 bases, leaving 16 bases of the junction unmatched. How the authors handled the data: Reference gene primer amplification in the assay estimated nucleated cell counts. The assay was immunoSEQ multiplex PCR, and TCRdb's table has in-frame clones only and misses some. V, J and clone size were drawn from that table, and D and trimming were deduced from the DNA. The sample contains 250,000 or so clones, roughly four fifths of which appear only once.

The clonotype was recovered from a man aged 30-40 years who had recovered from COVID-19. The genes are TRBV5-4 and TRBJ1-2, with TRBD1 matching over 11 bases. Input material: peripheral blood. This CDR3 is CASSVPSGGTGGRGYTF. The CDR3 DNA follows: TGTGCCAGCAGCGTTCCTTCTGGGGGGACAGGGGGACGAGGCTACACCTTC.